Below are 4 T cell receptor beta chains sequenced from a single sample in a study of cytomegalovirus exposure and HLA in healthy donors. Some clones are missing from TCRdb's copy, which holds only in-frame ones; the method was immunoSEQ multiplex PCR. The sample includes over 45,000 clones, 90% seen only once; the top ten take approximately 0.99%. Sequenced sample: PBMCs. These receptors were taken from a man in his late teens or twenties in good health and CMV-seronegative.

The rearrangement joins TRBV25-1 to TRBJ2-7; no clear D. V was shortened by 3 bases and J by 4 bases, with 10 bases between the two germline ends. Germline V CDR1 and CDR2: MGHDK, SYGVNS. The CDR3 is 13 amino acids. The CDR3 is CASSEELAYEQYF. The CDR3 nucleotides are TGTGCCAGCAGTGAGGAGCTCGCTTACGAGCAGTACTTC.

The chain is built from TRBV11-2 and TRBJ1-5; D call uncertain. Germline V gives CDR1 SGHAT, CDR2 FQNNGV. The CDR3 runs 13 residues. The V gene lost 5 bases and the J gene lost 3 bases, with 8 bases spanning the gap. CDR3 nucleotide sequence: TGTGCCAGCAGCCCGGAGTTCAATCAGCCCCAGCATTTT. This codes for CASSPEFNQPQHF.

The chain uses TRBV2 and TRBJ2-3; D unresolved. From germline, CDR1 is SNHLY and CDR2 FYNNEI. Deletions cut 2 bases from V and 2 bases from J, with 11 bases between. The CDR3 contains 15 residues. CDR3 nucleotide sequence: TGTGCCAGCAGTGAACCGGAGCCACACACAGATACGCAGTATTTT. Its translation is CASSEPEPHTDTQYF.

J is TRBJ1-1 and V is TRBV28; 8 bases align to TRBD1. The length of the CDR3 is 14 residues. Germline CDR1 reads MDHEN; CDR2 reads SYDVKM. Trimming at V came to 6 bases and at J to 1 base, leaving 4 bases not matched to a gene. The CDR3 region is CASRDTGGNTEAFF. The CDR3 coding sequence is TGTGCCAGCAGGGACACAGGGGGGAACACTGAAGCTTTCTTT.